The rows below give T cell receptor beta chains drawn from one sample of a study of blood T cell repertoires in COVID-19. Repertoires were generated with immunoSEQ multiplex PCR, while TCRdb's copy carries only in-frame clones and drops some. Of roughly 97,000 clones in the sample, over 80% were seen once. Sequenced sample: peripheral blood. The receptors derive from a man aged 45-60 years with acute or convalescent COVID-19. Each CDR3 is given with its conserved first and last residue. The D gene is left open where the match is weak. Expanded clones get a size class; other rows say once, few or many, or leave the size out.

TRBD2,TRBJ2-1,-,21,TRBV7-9,TGTGCCAGCAGCAAATTGGGACACCCAGGACTAGCGGGAGGCCCCGACAATGAGCAGTTCTTC,CASSKLGHPGLAGGPDNEQFF
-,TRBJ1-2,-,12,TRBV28,TGTGCCAGCAAGACGCCGACGGGGGGCTACACCTTC,CASKTPTGGYTF
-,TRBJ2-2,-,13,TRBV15,TGTGCCACCAGCAGAGAGAGCACCGGGGAGCTGTTTTTT,CATSRESTGELFF
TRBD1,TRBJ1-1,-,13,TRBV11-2,TGTGCCAGCAGCTTAGAACTACAGGGGGCAGCTTTCTTT,CASSLELQGAAFF
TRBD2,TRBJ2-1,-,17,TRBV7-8,TGTGCCAGCAGCTTAGAGGCCCAGCGGGGCCTCTTTCATGAGCAGTTCTTC,CASSLEAQRGLFHEQFF
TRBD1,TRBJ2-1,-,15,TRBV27,TGTGCCAGCTCCCGACAGGGGGTTATCTACAATGAGCAGTTCTTC,CASSRQGVIYNEQFF
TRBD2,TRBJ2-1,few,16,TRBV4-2,TGTGCCAGCAAAACAGGGCCCAGCGGGAGGAACAATGAGCAGTTCTTC,CASKTGPSGRNNEQFF
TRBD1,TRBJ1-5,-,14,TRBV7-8,TGTGCCAGCAGCTCCGGGACAGTCAATCAGCCCCAGCATTTT,CASSSGTVNQPQHF
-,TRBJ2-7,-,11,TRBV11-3,TGTGCCAGCAGTCACAGGGACGAGCAGTACTTC,CASSHRDEQYF
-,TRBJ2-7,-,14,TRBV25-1,TGTGCCAGCAGTGAATTTGGACAAACCTACGAGCAGTACTTC,CASSEFGQTYEQYF
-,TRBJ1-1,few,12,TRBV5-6,TGTGCCAGCAGCTTTCAACAAAATGAAGCTTTCTTT,CASSFQQNEAFF
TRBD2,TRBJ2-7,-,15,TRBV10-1,TGCGCCAGCAGTGACCCCGGGACTAGCATGGTGTCGCAGTACTTC,CASSDPGTSMVSQYF
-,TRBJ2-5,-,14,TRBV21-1,TGTGCCAGCAGCAAAGGTACGACTGGGGAGACCCAGTACTTC,CASSKGTTGETQYF
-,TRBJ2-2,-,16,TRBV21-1,TGTGCCAGCCCCGTCTCTAGCGGCCGAACCACCGGGGAGCTGTTTTTT,CASPVSSGRTTGELFF
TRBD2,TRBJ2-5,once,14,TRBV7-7,TGTGCCAGCAGCACCGGGACGGGGGGGGAGACCCAGTACTTC,CASSTGTGGETQYF
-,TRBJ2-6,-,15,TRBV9,TGTGCCAGCAGCCTGAGCCGGGCTGGGGCCAACGTCCTGACTTTC,CASSLSRAGANVLTF
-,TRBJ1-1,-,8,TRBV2,TGTGCCATGCGCTGGGCTTTCTTT,CAMRWAFF
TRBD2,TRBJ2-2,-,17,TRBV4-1,TGCGCCAGCAGCCAAGAGTCGCTAGCGGGGGCCACCGGGGAGCTGTTTTTT,CASSQESLAGATGELFF
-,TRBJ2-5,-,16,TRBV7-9,TGTGCCAGCAGCTTAGGGGAGTTAAACCTCGAGGAGACCCAGTACTTC,CASSLGELNLEETQYF
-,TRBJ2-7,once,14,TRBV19,TGTGCCAGTAGTCCAAACAGGGACCACTACGAGCAGTACTTC,CASSPNRDHYEQYF
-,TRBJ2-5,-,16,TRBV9,TGTGCCAGCAGCGTAATGGGGGGATCCTCTACAGAGACCCAGTACTTC,CASSVMGGSSTETQYF
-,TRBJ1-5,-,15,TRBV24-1,TGTGCCACCAGTGGCAGGGGAAATAGCAATCAGCCCCAGCATTTT,CATSGRGNSNQPQHF
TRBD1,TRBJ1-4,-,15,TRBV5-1,TGCGCCAGCAGCCTTCAGGGGGCGACTAATGAAAAACTGTTTTTT,CASSLQGATNEKLFF
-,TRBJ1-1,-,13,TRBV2,TGTGCCAGCAGTGAATCGCCAGGGGACAAAGCTTTCTTT,CASSESPGDKAFF
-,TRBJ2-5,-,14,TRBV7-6,TGTGCCAGCAGCTTACGGTCTTTCCAAGAGACCCAGTACTTC,CASSLRSFQETQYF
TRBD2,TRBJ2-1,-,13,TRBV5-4,TGTGCCACGGGGGGTCAAGACGTCAATGAGCAGTTCTTC,CATGGQDVNEQFF
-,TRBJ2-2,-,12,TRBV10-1,TGCGCCAGCAGTGATCCGTCCGGGGAGCTGTTTTTT,CASSDPSGELFF
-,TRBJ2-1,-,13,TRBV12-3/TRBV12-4,TGTGCCAGCAGTTTATCTTCCGGGGATGAGCAGTTCTTC,CASSLSSGDEQFF
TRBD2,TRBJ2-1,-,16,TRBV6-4,TGTGCCAGCGGGACTAGCGGGAGGAGCTCCTACAATGAGCAGTTCTTC,CASGTSGRSSYNEQFF
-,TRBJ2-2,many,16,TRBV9,TGTGCCAGCAGTCAAACGGGGACTTCGGCCATCGGGGAGCTGTTTTTT,CASSQTGTSAIGELFF
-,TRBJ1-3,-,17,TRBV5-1,TGCGCCAGCAGCTTGGGGTCCGGCGGCTCCTCTGGAAACACCATATATTTT,CASSLGSGGSSGNTIYF
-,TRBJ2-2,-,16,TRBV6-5,TGTGCCAGCAGTTGGGACATAACCCTTAACACCGGGGAGCTGTTTTTT,CASSWDITLNTGELFF
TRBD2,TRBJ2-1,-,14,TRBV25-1,TGTGCCAGCACGGGAACTAGCGGATACAATGAGCAGTTCTTC,CASTGTSGYNEQFF
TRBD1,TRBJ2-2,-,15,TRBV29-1,TGCAGCGTTGTAGGGACAGGAGCGAACACCGGGGAGCTGTTTTTT,CSVVGTGANTGELFF
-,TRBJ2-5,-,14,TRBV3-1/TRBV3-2,TGTGCCAGCAGCCCCGAGACGGGAGTGGAGACCCAGTACTTC,CASSPETGVETQYF
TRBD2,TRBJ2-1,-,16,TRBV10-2,TGCGCCAGCAGTGAGTCAGTACTAGCGGGAAACAATGAGCAGTTCTTC,CASSESVLAGNNEQFF
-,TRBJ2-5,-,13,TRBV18,TGTGCCAGCTCACCAGCCGGGGAAGAGACCCAGTACTTC,CASSPAGEETQYF
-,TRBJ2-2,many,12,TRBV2,TGTGCCAGCAGCGCGGGGACCGGGGAGCTGTTTTTT,CASSAGTGELFF
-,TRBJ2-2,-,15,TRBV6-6,TGTGCCAGCAGTTACTCGGTTAGGAACACCGGGGAGCTGTTTTTT,CASSYSVRNTGELFF
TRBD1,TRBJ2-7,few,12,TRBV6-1,TGTGCCAGCAGTGAAGCGTCGGGACAGGGGAACTTC,CASSEASGQGNF
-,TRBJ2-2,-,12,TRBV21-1,TGTGCCATTGGACAGAGGCCCGGGGAGCTGTTTTTT,CAIGQRPGELFF
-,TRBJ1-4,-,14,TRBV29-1,TGCAGCGTTTCCTTAGAGATAAGTAATGAAAAACTGTTTTTT,CSVSLEISNEKLFF
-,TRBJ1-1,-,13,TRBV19,TGTGCCACGGACGAAGGGGTTCGAACTGAAGCTTTCTTT,CATDEGVRTEAFF
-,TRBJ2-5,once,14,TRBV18,TGTGCCAGCTCACCATCACAGGGAGCGGAGACCCAGTACTTC,CASSPSQGAETQYF
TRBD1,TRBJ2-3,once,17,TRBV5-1,TGCGCCAGCAGCTTGGGTGGGGGACAGGTACCCACAGATACGCAGTATTTT,CASSLGGGQVPTDTQYF
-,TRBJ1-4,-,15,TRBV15,TGTGCCACCAGCAGAGATAACGGGATTAATGAAAAACTGTTTTTT,CATSRDNGINEKLFF
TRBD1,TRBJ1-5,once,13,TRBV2,TGTGCCAGCAGGGGACAGGGAGAACAGCCCCAGCATTTT,CASRGQGEQPQHF
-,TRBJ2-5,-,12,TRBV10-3,TGTGCCATCAGTGAGTCGGAGGGGACCCAGTACTTC,CAISESEGTQYF